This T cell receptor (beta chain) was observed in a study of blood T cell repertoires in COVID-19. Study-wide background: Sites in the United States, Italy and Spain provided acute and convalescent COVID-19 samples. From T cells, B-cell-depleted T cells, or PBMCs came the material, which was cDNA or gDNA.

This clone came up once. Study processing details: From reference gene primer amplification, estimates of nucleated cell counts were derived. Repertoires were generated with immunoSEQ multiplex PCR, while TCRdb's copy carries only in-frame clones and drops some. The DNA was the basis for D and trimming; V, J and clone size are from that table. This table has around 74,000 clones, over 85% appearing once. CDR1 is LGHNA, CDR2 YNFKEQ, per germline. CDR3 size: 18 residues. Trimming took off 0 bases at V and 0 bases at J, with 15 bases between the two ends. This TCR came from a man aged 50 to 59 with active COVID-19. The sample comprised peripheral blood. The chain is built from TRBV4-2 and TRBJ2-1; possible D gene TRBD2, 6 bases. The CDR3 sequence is CASSQDPAGSSSYNEQFF. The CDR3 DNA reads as TGTGCCAGCAGCCAAGATCCGGCGGGGTCCAGCTCCTACAATGAGCAGTTCTTC.